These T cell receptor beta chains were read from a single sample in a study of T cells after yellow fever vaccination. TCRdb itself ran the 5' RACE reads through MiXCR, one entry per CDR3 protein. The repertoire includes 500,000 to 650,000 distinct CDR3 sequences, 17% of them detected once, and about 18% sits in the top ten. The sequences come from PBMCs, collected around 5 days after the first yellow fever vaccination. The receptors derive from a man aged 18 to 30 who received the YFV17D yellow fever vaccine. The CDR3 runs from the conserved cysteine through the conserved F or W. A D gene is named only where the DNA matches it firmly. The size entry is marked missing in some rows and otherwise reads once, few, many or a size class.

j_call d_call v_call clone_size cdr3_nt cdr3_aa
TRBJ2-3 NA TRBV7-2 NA TGTGCCAGCAGCCCTCAAGGGGGGGGTGATACGCAGTATTTT CASSPQGGGDTQYF
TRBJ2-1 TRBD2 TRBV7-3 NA TGTGCCAGCAGCTTAATAGCGGGGGGGCAGAATGAGCAGTTCTTC CASSLIAGGQNEQFF
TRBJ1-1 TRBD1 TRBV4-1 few TGCGCCAGCAGCCACCCAAACAGGGGGCACACTGAAGCTTTCTTT CASSHPNRGHTEAFF
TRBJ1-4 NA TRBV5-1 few TGCGCCAGCAGCTACACAACAGGGTCTAATGAAAAACTGTTTTTT CASSYTTGSNEKLFF
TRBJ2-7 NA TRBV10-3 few TGTGCCATCAGTGAGTCGAGGGGGGGAGCCTACGAGCAGTACTTC CAISESRGGAYEQYF
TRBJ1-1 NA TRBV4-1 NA TGCGCCAGCAGCCCACCTTACAGGGAAACTGAAGCTTTCTTT CASSPPYRETEAFF
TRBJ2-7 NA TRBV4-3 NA TGCGCCAGCAGCCAACGCTCCGGGATCCCCCTTGAGCAGCAGTACTTC CASSQRSGIPLEQQYF
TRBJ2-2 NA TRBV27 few TGTGCCAGCAGTTTATCGTGGGTTGCCGGGGAGCTGTTTTTT CASSLSWVAGELFF
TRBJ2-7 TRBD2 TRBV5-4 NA TGTGCCAGCAGTTCCAACCCTAGCGGGGCCGCCGACTACGAGCAGTACTTC CASSSNPSGAADYEQYF
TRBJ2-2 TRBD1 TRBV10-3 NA TGTGCCATCAGGTCGGGGACAGGGAACACCGGGGAGCTGTTTTTT CAIRSGTGNTGELFF
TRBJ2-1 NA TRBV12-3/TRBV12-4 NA TGTGCCAGCAGTCTGGCTGTGGGGCACGATATTAGCGCCTCATACAATGAGCAGTTCTTC CASSLAVGHDISASYNEQFF
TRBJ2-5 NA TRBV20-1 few TGCAGTGCACGGAGCTCGGAGGGAACCTTGGAGACCCAGTACTTC CSARSSEGTLETQYF
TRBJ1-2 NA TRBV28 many TGTGCCAGCAGTTACCGGAACTATGGCTACACCTTC CASSYRNYGYTF
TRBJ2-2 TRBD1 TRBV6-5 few TGTGCCAGCAGTTCAGGGACAGCTCTGAACACCGGGGAGCTGTTTTTT CASSSGTALNTGELFF
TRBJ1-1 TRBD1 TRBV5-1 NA TGCGCCAGCAGCAATGCAGACAGGGGGCGAACTGAAGCTTTCTTT CASSNADRGRTEAFF